This T cell receptor beta chain was obtained from a study of cytomegalovirus exposure and HLA in healthy donors. The CDR3 is made up of 11 amino acids. Between the trimmed V and J ends, which lost 3 bases and 4 bases, there was a span of 6 bases. CDR1 DFQATT and CDR2 SNEGSKA come from the germline V gene (reference sequence). This clone was found many times. Profiled with immunoSEQ multiplex PCR; TCRdb holds only in-frame clones, not every one. Of roughly 120,000 clones in the sample, approximately 87% were seen once. The TCR was taken from a woman in her twenties or thirties in good health and CMV-seronegative. Sequenced material: PBMCs. V is TRBV20-1 and J is TRBJ1-1; D unresolved. CDR3 sequence reads: CSASGSTEAFF. The CDR3 bases are TGCAGTGCTAGCGGTTCCACTGAAGCTTTCTTT.